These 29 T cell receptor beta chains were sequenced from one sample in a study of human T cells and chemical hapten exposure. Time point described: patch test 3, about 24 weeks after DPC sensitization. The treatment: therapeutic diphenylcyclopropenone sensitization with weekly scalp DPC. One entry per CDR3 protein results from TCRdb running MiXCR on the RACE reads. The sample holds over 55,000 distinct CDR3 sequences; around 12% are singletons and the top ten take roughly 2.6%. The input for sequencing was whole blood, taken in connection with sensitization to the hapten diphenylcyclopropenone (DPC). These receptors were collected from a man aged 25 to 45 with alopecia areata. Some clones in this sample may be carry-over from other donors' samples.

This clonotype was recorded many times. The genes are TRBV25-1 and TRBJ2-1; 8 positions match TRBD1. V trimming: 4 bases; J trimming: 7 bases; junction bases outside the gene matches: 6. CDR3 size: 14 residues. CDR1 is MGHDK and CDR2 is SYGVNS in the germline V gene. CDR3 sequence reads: CASSVGQGINEQFF. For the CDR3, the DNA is TGTGCCAGCAGTGTCGGACAGGGAATAAATGAGCAGTTCTTC.

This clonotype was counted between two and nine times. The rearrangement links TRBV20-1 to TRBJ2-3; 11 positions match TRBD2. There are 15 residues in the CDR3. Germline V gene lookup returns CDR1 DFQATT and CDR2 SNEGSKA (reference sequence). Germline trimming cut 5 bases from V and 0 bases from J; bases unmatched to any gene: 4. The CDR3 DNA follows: TGCAGTGCTGAGACTAGCGGGGCTAGCACAGATACGCAGTATTTT. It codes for CSAETSGASTDTQYF.

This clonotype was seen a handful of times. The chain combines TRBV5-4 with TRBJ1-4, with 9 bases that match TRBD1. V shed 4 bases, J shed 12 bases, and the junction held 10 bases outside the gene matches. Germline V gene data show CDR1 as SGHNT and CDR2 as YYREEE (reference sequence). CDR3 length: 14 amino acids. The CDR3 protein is CASSPRDRENELFF. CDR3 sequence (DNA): TGTGCCAGCAGCCCCCGGGACAGGGAGAACGAACTGTTTTTT.

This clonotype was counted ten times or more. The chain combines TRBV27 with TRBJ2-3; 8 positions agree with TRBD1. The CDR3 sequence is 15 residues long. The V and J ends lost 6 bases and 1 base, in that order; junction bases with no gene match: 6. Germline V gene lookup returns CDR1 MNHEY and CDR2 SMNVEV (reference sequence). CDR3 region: CASSFRGRGTDTQYF. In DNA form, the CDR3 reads TGTGCCAGCAGCTTCAGGGGGCGCGGCACAGATACGCAGTATTTT.

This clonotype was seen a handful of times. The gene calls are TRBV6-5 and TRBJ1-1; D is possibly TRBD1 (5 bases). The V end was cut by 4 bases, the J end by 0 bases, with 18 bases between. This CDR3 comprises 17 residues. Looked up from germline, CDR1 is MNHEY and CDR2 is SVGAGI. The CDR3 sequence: CASSLDLFRALNTEAFF. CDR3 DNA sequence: TGTGCCAGCAGTTTAGACCTCTTCAGGGCTTTGAACACTGAAGCTTTCTTT.

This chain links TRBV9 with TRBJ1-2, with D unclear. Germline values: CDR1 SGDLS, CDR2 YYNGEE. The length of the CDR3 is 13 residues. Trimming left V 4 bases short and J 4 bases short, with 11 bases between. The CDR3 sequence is CASSPDIAYGYTF. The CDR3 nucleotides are TGTGCCAGCAGCCCTGACATCGCCTATGGCTACACCTTC. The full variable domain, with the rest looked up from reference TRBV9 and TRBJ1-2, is DSGVTQTPKHLITATGQRVTLRCSPRSGDLSVYWYQQSLDQGLQFLIQYYNGEERAKGNILERFSAQQFPDLHSELNLSSLELGDSALYFCASSPDIAYGYTFGSGTRLTVV.

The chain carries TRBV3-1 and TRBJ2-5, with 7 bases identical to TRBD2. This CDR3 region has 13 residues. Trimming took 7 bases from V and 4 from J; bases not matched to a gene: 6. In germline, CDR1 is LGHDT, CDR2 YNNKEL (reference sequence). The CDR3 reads CASTLLAGETQYF. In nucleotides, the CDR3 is TGTGCCAGCACCCTCTTAGCGGGAGAGACCCAGTACTTC.

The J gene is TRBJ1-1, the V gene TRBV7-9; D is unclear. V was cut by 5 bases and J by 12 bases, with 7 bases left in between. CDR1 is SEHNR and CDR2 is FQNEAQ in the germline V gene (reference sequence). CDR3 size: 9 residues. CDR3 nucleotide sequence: TGTGCCAGCAGCCCTTCCCCTTTCTTT. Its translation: CASSPSPFF.

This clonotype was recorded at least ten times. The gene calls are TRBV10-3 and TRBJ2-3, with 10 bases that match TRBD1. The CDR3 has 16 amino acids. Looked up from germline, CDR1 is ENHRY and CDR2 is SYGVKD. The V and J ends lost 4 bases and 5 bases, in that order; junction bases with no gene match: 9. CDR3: CAISGGTGEGRDTQYF. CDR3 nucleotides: TGTGCCATCAGTGGCGGGACAGGGGAAGGGCGAGATACGCAGTATTTT.

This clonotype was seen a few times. CDR3 in amino acids: CASSWDETYNEQFF. The DNA of the CDR3 is TGTGCCAGCAGTTGGGACGAGACCTACAATGAGCAGTTCTTC. The chain recombines TRBV28 with TRBJ2-1, with D possibly called TRBD1 or TRBD2 (5 bases each). The CDR3 runs 14 residues. Germline V gene data show CDR1 as MDHEN and CDR2 as SYDVKM. Trimming took off 4 bases at V and 2 bases at J, with 9 bases between the two ends.

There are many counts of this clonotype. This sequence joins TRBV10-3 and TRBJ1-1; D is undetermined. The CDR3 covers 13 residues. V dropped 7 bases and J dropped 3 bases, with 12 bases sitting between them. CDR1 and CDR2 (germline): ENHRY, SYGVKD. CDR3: CAINDGKDTEAFF. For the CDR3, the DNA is TGTGCCATCAACGACGGGAAGGACACTGAAGCTTTCTTT.

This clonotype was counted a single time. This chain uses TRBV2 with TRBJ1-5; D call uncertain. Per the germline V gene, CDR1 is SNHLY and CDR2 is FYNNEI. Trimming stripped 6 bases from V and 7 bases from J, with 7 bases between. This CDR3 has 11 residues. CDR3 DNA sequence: TGTGCCAGCAGAAGGGCGCAGCCCCAGCATTTT. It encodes CASRRAQPQHF.

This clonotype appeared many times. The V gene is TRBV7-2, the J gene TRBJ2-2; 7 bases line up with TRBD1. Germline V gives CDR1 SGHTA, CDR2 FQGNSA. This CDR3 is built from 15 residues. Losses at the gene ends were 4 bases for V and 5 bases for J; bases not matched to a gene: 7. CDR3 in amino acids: CASSSRQGGTGELFF. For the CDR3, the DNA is TGTGCCAGCAGCTCCAGACAGGGTGGGACCGGGGAGCTGTTTTTT.

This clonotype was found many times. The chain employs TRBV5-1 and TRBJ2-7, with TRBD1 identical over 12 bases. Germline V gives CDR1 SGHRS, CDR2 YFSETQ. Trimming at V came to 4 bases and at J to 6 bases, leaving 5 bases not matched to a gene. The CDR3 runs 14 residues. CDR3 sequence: CASSPGTGGSEQYF. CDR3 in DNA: TGCGCCAGCAGCCCCGGGACAGGGGGCTCCGAGCAGTACTTC. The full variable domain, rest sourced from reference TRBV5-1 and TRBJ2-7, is KAGVTQTPRYLIKTRGQQVTLSCSPISGHRSVSWYQQTPGQGLQFLFEYFSETQRNKGNFPGRFSGRQFSNSRSEMNVSTLELGDSALYLCASSPGTGGSEQYFGPGTRLTVT.

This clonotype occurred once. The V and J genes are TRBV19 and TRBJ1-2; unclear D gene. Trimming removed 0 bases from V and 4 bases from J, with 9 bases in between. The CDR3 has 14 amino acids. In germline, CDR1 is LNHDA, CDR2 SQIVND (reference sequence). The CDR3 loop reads CASSIDFYGYGYTF. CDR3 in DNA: TGTGCCAGTAGTATAGACTTCTACGGCTATGGCTACACCTTC.

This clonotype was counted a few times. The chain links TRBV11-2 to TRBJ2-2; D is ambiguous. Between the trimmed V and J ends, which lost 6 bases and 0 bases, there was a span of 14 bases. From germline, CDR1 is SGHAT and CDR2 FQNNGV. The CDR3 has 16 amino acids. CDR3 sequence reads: CASRTPFISNTGELFF. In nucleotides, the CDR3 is TGTGCCAGCAGAACCCCGTTTATCTCGAACACCGGGGAGCTGTTTTTT.

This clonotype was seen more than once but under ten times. CDR3 DNA sequence: TGTGCCAGCAGCCCCCAACGAGGCTACGAGCAGTACTTC. Protein product: CASSPQRGYEQYF. The gene calls are TRBV5-4 and TRBJ2-7; D ambiguous. This CDR3 has 13 amino acids. CDR1 is SGHNT, CDR2 YYREEE, per germline (reference sequence). With 4 bases removed from V and 3 bases from J, the gap between germline ends came to 11 bases.

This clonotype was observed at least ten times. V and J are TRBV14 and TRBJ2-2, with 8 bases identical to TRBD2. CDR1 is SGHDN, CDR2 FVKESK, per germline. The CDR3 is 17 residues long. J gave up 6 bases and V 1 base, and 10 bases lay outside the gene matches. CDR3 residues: CASSQGLGTSIAGELFF. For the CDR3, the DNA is TGTGCCAGCAGCCAAGGGCTCGGGACTAGTATTGCCGGGGAGCTGTTTTTT. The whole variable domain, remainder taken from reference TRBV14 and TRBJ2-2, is EAGVTQFPSHSVIEKGQTVTLRCDPISGHDNLYWYRRVMGKEIKFLLHFVKESKQDESGMPNNRFLAERTGGTYSTLKVQPAELEDSGVYFCASSQGLGTSIAGELFFGEGSRLTVL.

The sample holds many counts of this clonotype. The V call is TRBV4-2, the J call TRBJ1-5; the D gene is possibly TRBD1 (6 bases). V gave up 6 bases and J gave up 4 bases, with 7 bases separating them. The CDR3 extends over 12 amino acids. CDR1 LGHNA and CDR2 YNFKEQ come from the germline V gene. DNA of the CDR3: TGTGCCAGCAGACAGGGAAATCAGCCCCAGCATTTT. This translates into CASRQGNQPQHF.

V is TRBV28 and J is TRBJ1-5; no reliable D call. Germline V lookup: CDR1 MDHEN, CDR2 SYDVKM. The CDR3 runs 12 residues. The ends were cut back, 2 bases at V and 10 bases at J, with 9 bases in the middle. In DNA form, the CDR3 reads TGTGCCAGCAGTTTAAGACGGCCTCCCCAGCATTTT. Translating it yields CASSLRRPPQHF. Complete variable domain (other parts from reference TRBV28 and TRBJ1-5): DVKVTQSSRYLVKRTGEKVFLECVQDMDHENMFWYRQDPGLGLRLIYFSYDVKMKEKGDIPEGYSVSREKKERFSLILESASTNQTSMYLCASSLRRPPQHFGDGTRLSIL.

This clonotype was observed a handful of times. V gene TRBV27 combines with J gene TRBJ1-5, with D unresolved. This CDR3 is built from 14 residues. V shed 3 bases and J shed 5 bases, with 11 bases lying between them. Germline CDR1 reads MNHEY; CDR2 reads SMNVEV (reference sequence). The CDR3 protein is CASSFRTGDQPQHF. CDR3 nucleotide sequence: TGTGCCAGCAGTTTCAGGACCGGTGATCAGCCCCAGCATTTT.

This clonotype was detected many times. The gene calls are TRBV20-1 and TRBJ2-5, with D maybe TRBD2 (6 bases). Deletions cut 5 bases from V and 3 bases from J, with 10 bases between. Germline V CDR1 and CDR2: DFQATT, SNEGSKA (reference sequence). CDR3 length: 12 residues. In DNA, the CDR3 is TGCAGTGCTCGACTAGGAAAAGAGACCCAGTACTTC. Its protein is CSARLGKETQYF.

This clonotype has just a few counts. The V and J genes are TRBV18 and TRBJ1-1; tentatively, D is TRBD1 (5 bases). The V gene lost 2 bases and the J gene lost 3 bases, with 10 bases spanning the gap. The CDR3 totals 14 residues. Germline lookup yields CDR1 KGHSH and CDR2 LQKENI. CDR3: CASSPGGGDTEAFF. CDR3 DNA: TGTGCCAGCTCACCAGGGGGAGGAGACACTGAAGCTTTCTTT.

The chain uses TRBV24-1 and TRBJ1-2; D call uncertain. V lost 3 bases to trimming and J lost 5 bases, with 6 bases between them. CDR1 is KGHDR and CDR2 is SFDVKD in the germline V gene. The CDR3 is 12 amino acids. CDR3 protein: CATSDNWYGYTF. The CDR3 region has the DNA TGTGCCACCAGTGATAATTGGTATGGCTACACCTTC.

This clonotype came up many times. Here the CDR3 reads CASSLYPGIAEAFF. In DNA form, the CDR3 reads TGTGCCAGCAGCTTATACCCGGGGATAGCTGAAGCTTTCTTT. The rearrangement uses TRBV7-9 and TRBJ1-1; D uncertain. V was trimmed by 2 bases and J by 6 bases, leaving 13 bases between them. The length of the CDR3 is 14 residues. Germline V lookup: CDR1 SEHNR, CDR2 FQNEAQ (reference sequence).

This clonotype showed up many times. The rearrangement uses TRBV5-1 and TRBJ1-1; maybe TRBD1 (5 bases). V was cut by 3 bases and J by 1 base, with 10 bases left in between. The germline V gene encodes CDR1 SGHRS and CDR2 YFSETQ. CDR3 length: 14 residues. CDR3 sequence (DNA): TGCGCCAGCAGCTACGGGACTCCGAACACTGAAGCTTTCTTT. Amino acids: CASSYGTPNTEAFF.

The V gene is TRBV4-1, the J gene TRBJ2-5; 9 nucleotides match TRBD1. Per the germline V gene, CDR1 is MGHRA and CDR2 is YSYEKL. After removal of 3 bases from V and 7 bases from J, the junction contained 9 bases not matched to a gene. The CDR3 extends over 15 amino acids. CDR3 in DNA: TGCGCCAGCAGCCACGTTGGACAGGGGCCCGGGACCCAGTACTTC. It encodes CASSHVGQGPGTQYF.

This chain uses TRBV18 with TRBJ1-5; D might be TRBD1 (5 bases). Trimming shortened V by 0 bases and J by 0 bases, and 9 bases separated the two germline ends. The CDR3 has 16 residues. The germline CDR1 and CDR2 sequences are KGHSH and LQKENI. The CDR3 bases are TGTGCCAGCTCACCACCGATGGGGGTTAGCAATCAGCCCCAGCATTTT. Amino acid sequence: CASSPPMGVSNQPQHF.

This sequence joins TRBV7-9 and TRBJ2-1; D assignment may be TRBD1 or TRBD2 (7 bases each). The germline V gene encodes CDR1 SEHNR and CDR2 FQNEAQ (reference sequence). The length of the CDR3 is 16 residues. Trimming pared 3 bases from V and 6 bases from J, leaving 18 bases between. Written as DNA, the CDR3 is TGTGCCAGCAGCTTGGGAGGGGGCCCGGATTCCAATGAGCAGTTCTTC. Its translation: CASSLGGGPDSNEQFF.